This TCR beta chain was recovered during a study of blood T cell dynamics during melanoma immunotherapy. The sample's time point: week 3, after first cycle of checkpoint inhibitor. At 12 weeks after first infusion, RECIST 1.1 defined response for most patients. Prior systemic cancer therapy, immunosuppressant use and other active malignancies excluded patients. A fixed DNA input of roughly 0.35 ug was used per bulk PBMC sample. Profiled with immunoSEQ multiplex PCR; TCRdb holds only in-frame clones, not every one. The sample gives about 10,000 clones, about four fifths of which show up once; about 15% is in the top ten. The CDR3 is 15 amino acids. V lost 3 bases and J lost 6, with 18 bases in between. Germline CDR1 and CDR2: LNHNV and YYDKDF (reference sequence).

This TCR was sampled from a human donor with melanoma. J is TRBJ2-7 and V is TRBV15, with D tentatively TRBD1 (7 bases). Sequencing used blood, obtained from a patient treated with checkpoint blockade. This chain's CDR3 is CATSSPGGLGPEQYF. The CDR3, as DNA: TGTGCCACCAGCAGCCCAGGGGGGTTAGGGCCCGAGCAGTACTTC.